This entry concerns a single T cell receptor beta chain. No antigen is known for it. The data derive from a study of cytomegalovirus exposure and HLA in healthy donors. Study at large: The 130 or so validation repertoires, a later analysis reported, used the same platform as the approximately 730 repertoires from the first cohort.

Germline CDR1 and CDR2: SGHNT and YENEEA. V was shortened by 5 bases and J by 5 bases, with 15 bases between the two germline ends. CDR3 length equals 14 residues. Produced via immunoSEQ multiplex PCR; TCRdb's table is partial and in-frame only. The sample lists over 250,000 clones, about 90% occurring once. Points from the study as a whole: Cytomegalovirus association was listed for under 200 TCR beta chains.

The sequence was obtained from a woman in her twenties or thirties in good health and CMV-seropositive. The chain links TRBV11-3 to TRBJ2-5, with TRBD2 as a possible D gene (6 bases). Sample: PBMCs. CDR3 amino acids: CASSPSGPGETQYF. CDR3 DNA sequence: TGTGCCAGCAGCCCGAGCGGGCCGGGGGAGACCCAGTACTTC.